These 10 T cell receptor beta chains were sequenced from one sample in a study of beta chain features in type 1 diabetes. Expressed TCRB transcripts were sequenced because the isolated RNA had all been reverse transcribed beforehand. Using immunoSEQ multiplex PCR, the repertoire was profiled, and TCRdb retains in-frame clones only, with some absent. The sample has about 620,000 clones, 15% to 18% seen once. The sequencing sample was made of naive CD4+ T cells from blood. Receptor source: a man aged 18 to 35 in good health.

This clone was observed a few times. The CDR3 sequence: CASSEYFKDNYGYTF. Written as DNA, the CDR3 is TGTGCCAGCAGTGAATATTTTAAGGACAACTATGGCTACACCTTC. The chain has TRBV25-1 and TRBJ1-2; D unresolved. V was pared by 0 bases and J by 2 bases, with 10 bases between. The germline gives CDR1 MGHDK, CDR2 SYGVNS. This CDR3 is built from 15 residues.

CDR3 loop: CASSLDSGVRSYEQYF. CDR3 sequence (DNA): TGTGCCAGCAGCTTAGATAGCGGGGTTCGCTCCTACGAGCAGTACTTC. This chain connects TRBV7-9 to TRBJ2-7, with 8 bases lining up with TRBD2. The CDR3 extends over 16 amino acids. The junction had 5 bases not matched to a gene; V was cut back by 1 base and J by 0 bases. From germline, CDR1 is SEHNR and CDR2 FQNEAQ (reference sequence).

This clone came up once. This rearrangement joins TRBV9 to TRBJ1-3; possibly TRBD1 for D (5 bases). This CDR3 is 15 amino acids long. V was pared by 4 bases and J by 0 bases, with 11 bases between. CDR1 and CDR2 from the germline V gene are SGDLS and YYNGEE. The CDR3 sequence: CASSPQAPSGNTIYF. As DNA, the CDR3 is TGTGCCAGCAGCCCACAGGCGCCCTCTGGAAACACCATATATTTT.

The CDR3 bases are TGTGCCATCTCTTCTAACACTGAAGCTTTCTTT. Amino acids: CAISSNTEAFF. This rearrangement joins TRBV10-3 to TRBJ1-1; D gene unclear. With 8 bases removed from V and 2 bases from J, the gap between germline ends came to 6 bases. The CDR3 is 11 residues long. Germline lookup yields CDR1 ENHRY and CDR2 SYGVKD.

This clone was seen a few times. J is TRBJ2-7 and V is TRBV7-2; maybe TRBD1 (5 bases). The CDR3 extends over 13 amino acids. Germline V gene lookup returns CDR1 SGHTA and CDR2 FQGNSA. The V end was cut by 3 bases, the J end by 3 bases, with 9 bases between. CDR3 loop: CASSFQGNYEQYF. The CDR3 DNA follows: TGTGCCAGCAGCTTTCAGGGTAACTACGAGCAGTACTTC.

The rearrangement links TRBV29-1 to TRBJ1-5; D might be TRBD1 (5 bases). Trimming stripped 4 bases from V and 5 bases from J, with 12 bases between. CDR3 size: 13 residues. Germline V gene lookup returns CDR1 SQVTM and CDR2 ANQGSEA. For the CDR3, the DNA is TGCAGCGTTGGGGTTGGGGCAGATCAGCCCCAGCATTTT. It specifies CSVGVGADQPQHF.

The V gene is TRBV11-2, the J gene TRBJ2-2, with 7 bases that match TRBD2. Trimming at V came to 3 bases and at J to 5 bases, leaving 12 bases not matched to a gene. Germline V gene lookup returns CDR1 SGHAT and CDR2 FQNNGV. The CDR3 totals 17 residues. The CDR3 sequence: CASSLVGRPKWTGELFF. The CDR3 DNA reads as TGTGCCAGCAGCTTGGTCGGGAGGCCCAAATGGACCGGGGAGCTGTTTTTT.

V is TRBV7-2 and J is TRBJ2-7; 11 positions match TRBD2. The CDR3 has 14 amino acids. CDR1 is SGHTA, CDR2 FQGNSA, per germline. Losses at the gene ends were 5 bases for V and 3 bases for J; bases not matched to a gene: 3. Here the CDR3 reads CASSVTSGGYEQYF. The DNA of the CDR3 is TGTGCCAGCAGCGTCACTAGCGGGGGCTACGAGCAGTACTTC.

This clone was counted only a few times. V gene TRBV29-1 combines with J gene TRBJ1-2; D is undetermined. CDR3 length equals 16 residues. The V end lost 0 bases, the J end lost 0 bases, and 14 bases lay between the germline ends. Germline CDR1 SQVTM, CDR2 ANQGSEA. The CDR3 loop is CSVEDLMEIPNYGYTF. The DNA for the CDR3 is TGCAGCGTTGAAGATCTTATGGAAATACCTAACTATGGCTACACCTTC.

V gene TRBV6-4 combines with J gene TRBJ1-2; D is undetermined. The V gene's germline CDR1 is MRHNA and CDR2 SNTAGT. The CDR3 spans 13 residues. Trimming took off 0 bases at V and 8 bases at J, with 10 bases between the two ends. In DNA form, the CDR3 reads TGTGCCAGCAGTGACTCAAGACTCTCGGGCTACACCTTC. Translation gives CASSDSRLSGYTF.